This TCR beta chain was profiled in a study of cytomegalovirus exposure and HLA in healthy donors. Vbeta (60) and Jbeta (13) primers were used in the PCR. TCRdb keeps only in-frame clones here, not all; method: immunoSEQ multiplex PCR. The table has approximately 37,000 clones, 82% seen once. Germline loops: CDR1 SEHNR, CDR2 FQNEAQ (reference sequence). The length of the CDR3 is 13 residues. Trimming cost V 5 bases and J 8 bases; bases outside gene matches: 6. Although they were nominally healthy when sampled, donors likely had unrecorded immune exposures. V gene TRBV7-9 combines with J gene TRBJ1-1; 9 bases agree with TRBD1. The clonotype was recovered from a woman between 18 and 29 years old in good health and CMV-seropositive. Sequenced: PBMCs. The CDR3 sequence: CASSGRQGEEAFF. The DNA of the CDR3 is TGTGCCAGCAGCGGACGACAGGGGGAGGAAGCTTTCTTT.